Described below is a single T cell receptor beta chain sequence and its context. This entry is derived from a study of blood T cell repertoires in COVID-19. Study at large: The United States, Italy and Spain provided the acute and convalescent COVID-19 samples. The cDNA or gDNA used as material had been derived from T cells, B-cell-depleted T cells, or PBMCs.

The germline CDR1 and CDR2 sequences are SGHKS and YYEKEE (reference sequence). The CDR3 is made up of 14 amino acids. V shed 5 bases and J shed 2 bases, with 13 bases lying between them. Original processing notes: Amplification with reference gene primers provided the estimates of nucleated cell counts. TCRdb's table, derived via immunoSEQ multiplex PCR, lists solely in-frame clones and lacks some. V and J calls plus clone size are reproduced from that table; the DNA served to infer D and trimming. The table includes about 50,000 clones, around 82% detected once. Material: peripheral blood. The clonotype comes from a woman at least 80 years old with acute or convalescent COVID-19. This sequence joins TRBV5-5 and TRBJ2-5; D ambiguous. In DNA form, the CDR3 reads TGTGCCAGCAGTGCTTGGAACAGTCAAGAGACCCAGTACTTC. Translated, it gives CASSAWNSQETQYF. The full variable domain, rest sourced from reference TRBV5-5 and TRBJ2-5, is DAGVTQSPTHLIKTRGQQVTLRCSPISGHKSVSWYQQVLGQGPQFIFQYYEKEERGRGNFPDRFSARQFPNYSSELNVNALLLGDSALYLCASSAWNSQETQYFGPGTRLLVL.